This T cell receptor (beta chain) was recorded in a study of cytomegalovirus exposure and HLA in healthy donors. Trimming removed 2 bases at V and 0 bases at J, with 11 bases between. CDR1 and CDR2 from the germline V gene are LNHDA and SQIVND (reference sequence). The CDR3 extends over 16 amino acids. The PCR had 60 Vbeta and 13 Jbeta primers. The protocol was immunoSEQ multiplex PCR, while the TCRdb copy is restricted to in-frame clones and leaves out a portion. The table records 200,000 to 300,000 clones, about 85% of them present only once. On this clone: Antigen specificity is unknown.

Study results and limitations: Within an earlier analysis, most TCR beta V segments proved productive either about 90% or about 30% of the time.

Sequenced sample: PBMCs. The chain carries TRBV19 and TRBJ1-5; D remains unclear. The TCR comes from a girl aged 2 to 9 in good health and CMV-seronegative. The CDR3 loop is CASSIMALYSNQPQHF. CDR3 DNA sequence: TGTGCCAGTAGTATAATGGCCCTTTATAGCAATCAGCCCCAGCATTTT. Full variable domain (remainder filled in from reference TRBV19 and TRBJ1-5): DGGITQSPKYLFRKEGQNVTLSCEQNLNHDAMYWYRQDPGQGLRLIYYSQIVNDFQKGDIAEGYSVSREKKESFPLTVTSAQKNPTAFYLCASSIMALYSNQPQHFGDGTRLSIL.